This T cell receptor (beta chain) was observed in a study of vaccination effects on CD4 cells after COVID-19. Study summary: Prior to sequencing, the ViraFEST assay stimulated PBMC with viral peptide pools, which expanded the antigen-specific CD4+ T cells. PBMC cultures contained two million cells per well, around 9.7 IU/ml IL-2 and 10 ug/ml peptides.

In the case of this clone: Its specificity is not known.

CDR1 and CDR2 (germline): MNHEY, SVGAGI. V lost 2 bases to trimming and J lost 5 bases, with 6 bases between them. This CDR3 region has 13 residues. When ten to eleven days of culture had elapsed, CD4+ T cells were isolated. Recipients of the vaccine had no prior SARS-CoV-2 infection and negative nucleocapsid antibodies. Using immunoSEQ multiplex PCR, the repertoire was profiled, and TCRdb retains in-frame clones only, with some absent. The table has about 74,000 clones, 77% seen once. Sequencing was performed on CD4+ T cells from PBMCs cultured without peptide, taken before COVID-19 vaccination. This receptor was obtained from a human donor who received a COVID-19 vaccine. The chain employs TRBV6-5 and TRBJ2-2, with D uncertain. The CDR3 is CASSYKGTGELFF. For the CDR3, the DNA is TGTGCCAGCAGTTACAAGGGTACCGGGGAGCTGTTTTTT.